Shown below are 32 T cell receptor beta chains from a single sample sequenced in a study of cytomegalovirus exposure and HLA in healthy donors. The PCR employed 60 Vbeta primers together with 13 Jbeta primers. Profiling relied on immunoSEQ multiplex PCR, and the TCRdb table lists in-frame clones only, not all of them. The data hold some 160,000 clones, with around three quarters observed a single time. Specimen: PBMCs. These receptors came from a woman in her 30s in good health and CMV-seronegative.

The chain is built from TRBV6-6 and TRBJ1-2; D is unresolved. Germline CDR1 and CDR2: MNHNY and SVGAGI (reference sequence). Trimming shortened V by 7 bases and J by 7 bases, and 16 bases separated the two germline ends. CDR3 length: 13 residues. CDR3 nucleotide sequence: TGTGCCAGCACCCCCCAAAGAGTCTCTGGCTACACCTTC. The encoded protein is CASTPQRVSGYTF.

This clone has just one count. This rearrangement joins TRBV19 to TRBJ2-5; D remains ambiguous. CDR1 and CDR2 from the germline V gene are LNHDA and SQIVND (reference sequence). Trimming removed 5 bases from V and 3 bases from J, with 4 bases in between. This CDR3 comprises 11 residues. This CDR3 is CASSEEETQYF. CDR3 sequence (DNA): TGTGCCAGTAGTGAGGAAGAGACCCAGTACTTC.

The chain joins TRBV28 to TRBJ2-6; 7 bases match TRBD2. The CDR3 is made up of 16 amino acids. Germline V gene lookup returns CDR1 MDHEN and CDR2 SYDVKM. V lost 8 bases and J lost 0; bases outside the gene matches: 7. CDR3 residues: CASHPGGISGANVLTF. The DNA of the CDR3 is TGTGCCAGCCACCCCGGGGGGATCTCTGGGGCCAACGTCCTGACTTTC.

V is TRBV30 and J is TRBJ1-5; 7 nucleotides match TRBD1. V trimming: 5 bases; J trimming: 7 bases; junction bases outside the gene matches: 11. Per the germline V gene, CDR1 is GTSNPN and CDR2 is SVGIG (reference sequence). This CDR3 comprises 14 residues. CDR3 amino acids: CAWGRDRVRQPQHF. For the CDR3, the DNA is TGTGCCTGGGGAAGAGACAGGGTCCGGCAGCCCCAGCATTTT.

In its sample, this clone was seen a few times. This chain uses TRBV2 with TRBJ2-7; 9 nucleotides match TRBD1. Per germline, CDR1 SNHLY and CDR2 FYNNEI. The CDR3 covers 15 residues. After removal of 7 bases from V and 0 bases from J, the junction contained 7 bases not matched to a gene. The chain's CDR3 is CASTDPGQGSYEQYF. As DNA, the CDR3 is TGTGCCAGCACCGATCCGGGACAGGGCTCCTACGAGCAGTACTTC.

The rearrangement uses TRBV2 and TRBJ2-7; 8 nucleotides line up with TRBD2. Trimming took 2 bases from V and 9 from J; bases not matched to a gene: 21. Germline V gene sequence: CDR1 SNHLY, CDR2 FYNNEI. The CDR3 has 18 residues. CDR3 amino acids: CASSEWAVVAGSDMGQYF. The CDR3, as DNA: TGTGCCAGCAGTGAATGGGCCGTGGTAGCGGGAAGCGACATGGGGCAGTACTTC.

CDR3 loop: CASSPHRGPEAFF. In nucleotides, the CDR3 is TGTGCCAGCAGTCCACACAGGGGCCCTGAAGCTTTCTTT. This chain uses TRBV27 with TRBJ1-1, with 7 bases fitting TRBD1. The V and J ends lost 5 bases and 6 bases, in that order; junction bases with no gene match: 6. Per germline, CDR1 MNHEY and CDR2 SMNVEV (reference sequence). This CDR3 contains 13 residues.

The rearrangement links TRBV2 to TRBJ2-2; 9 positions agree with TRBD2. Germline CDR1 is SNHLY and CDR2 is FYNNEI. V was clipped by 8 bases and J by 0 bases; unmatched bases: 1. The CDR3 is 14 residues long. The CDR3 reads CASGTSPNTGELFF. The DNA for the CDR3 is TGTGCCAGCGGGACTAGCCCGAACACCGGGGAGCTGTTTTTT.

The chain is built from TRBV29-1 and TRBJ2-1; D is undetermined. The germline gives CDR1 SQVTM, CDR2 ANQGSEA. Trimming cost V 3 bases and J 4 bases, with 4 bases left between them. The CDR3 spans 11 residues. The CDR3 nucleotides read TGCAGCGTTGACCGGTACAATGAGCAGTTCTTC. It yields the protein CSVDRYNEQFF.

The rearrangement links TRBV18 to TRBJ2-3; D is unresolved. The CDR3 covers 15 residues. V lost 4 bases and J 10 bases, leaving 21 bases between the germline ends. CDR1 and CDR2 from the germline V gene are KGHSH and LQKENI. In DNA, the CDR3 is TGTGCCAGCTCACACGATGAACAAACAGAAGGCGCGCAGTATTTT. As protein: CASSHDEQTEGAQYF.

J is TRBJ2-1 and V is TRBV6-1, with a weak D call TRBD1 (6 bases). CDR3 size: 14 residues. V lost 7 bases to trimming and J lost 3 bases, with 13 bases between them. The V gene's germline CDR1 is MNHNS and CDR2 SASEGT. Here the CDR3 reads CASIPGDLYNEQFF. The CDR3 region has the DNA TGTGCCAGCATCCCAGGGGACCTCTACAATGAGCAGTTCTTC.

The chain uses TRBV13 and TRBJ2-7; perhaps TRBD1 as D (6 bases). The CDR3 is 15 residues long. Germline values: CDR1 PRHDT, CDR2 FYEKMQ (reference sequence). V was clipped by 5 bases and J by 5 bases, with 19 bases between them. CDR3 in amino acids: CASSQRGTGLHEQYF. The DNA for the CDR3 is TGTGCCAGCAGCCAACGGGGAACAGGGCTACACGAGCAGTACTTC. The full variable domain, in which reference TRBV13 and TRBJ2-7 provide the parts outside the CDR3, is AAGVIQSPRHLIKEKRETATLKCYPIPRHDTVYWYQQGPGQDPQFLISFYEKMQSDKGSIPDRFSAQQFSDYHSELNMSSLELGDSALYFCASSQRGTGLHEQYFGPGTRLTVT.

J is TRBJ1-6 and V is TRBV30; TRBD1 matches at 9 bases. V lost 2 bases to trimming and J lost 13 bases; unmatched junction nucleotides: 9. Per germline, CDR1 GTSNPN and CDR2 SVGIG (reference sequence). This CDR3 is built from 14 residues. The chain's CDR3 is CAWSPGQGLLPLHF. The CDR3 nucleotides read TGTGCCTGGAGTCCGGGACAGGGCCTCCTCCCCCTCCACTTT.

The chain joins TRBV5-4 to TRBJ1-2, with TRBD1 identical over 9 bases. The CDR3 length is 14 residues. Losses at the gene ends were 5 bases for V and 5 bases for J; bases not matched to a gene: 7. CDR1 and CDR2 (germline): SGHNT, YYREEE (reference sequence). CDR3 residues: CASRPDRGNYGYTF. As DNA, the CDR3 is TGTGCCAGCAGACCTGACAGGGGGAATTATGGCTACACCTTC.

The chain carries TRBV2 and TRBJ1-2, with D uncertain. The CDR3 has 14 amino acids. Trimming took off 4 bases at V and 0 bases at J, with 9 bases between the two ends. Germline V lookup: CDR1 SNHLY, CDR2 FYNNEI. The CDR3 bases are TGTGCCAGCAGTGGAGGGCTATCTAACTATGGCTACACCTTC. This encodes CASSGGLSNYGYTF.

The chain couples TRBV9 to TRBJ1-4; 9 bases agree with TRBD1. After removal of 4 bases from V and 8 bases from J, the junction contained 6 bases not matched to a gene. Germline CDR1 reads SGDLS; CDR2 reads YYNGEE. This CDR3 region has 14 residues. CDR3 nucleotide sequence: TGTGCCAGCAGCCTGGGACAGGGACAGGAAAAACTGTTTTTT. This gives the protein CASSLGQGQEKLFF.

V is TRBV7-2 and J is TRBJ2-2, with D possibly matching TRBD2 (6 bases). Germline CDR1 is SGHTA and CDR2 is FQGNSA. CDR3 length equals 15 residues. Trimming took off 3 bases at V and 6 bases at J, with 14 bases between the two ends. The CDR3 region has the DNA TGTGCCAGCAGCTTGGCGCTTCCGGGAGCCGGGGAGCTGTTTTTT. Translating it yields CASSLALPGAGELFF.

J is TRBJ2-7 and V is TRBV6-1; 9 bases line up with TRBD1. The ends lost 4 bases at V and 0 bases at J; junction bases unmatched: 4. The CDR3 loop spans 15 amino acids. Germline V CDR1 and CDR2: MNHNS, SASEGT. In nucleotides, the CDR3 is TGTGCCAGCAGTGGTGGGACAGGGAGCTCCTACGAGCAGTACTTC. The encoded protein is CASSGGTGSSYEQYF.

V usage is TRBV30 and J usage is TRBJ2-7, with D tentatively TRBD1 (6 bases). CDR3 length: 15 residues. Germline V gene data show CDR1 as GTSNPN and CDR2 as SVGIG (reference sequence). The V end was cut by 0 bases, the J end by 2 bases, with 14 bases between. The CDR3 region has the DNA TGTGCCTGGAGTGTACCCGGGCAGGGGACCTACGAGCAGTACTTC. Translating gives CAWSVPGQGTYEQYF.

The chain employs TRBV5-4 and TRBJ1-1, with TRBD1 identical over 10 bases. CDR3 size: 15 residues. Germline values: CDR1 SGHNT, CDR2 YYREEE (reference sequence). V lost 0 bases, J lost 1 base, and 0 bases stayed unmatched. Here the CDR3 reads CASSLGQGANTEAFF. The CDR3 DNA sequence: TGTGCCAGCAGCTTGGGACAGGGGGCGAACACTGAAGCTTTCTTT.

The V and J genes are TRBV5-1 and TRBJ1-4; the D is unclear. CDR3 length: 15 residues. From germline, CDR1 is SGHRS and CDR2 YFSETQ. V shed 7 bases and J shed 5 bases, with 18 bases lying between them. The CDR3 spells CASSRTGGQNEKLFF. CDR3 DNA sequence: TGCGCCAGCTCGCGGACGGGAGGCCAGAATGAAAAACTGTTTTTT. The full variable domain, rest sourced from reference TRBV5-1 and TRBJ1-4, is KAGVTQTPRYLIKTRGQQVTLSCSPISGHRSVSWYQQTPGQGLQFLFEYFSETQRNKGNFPGRFSGRQFSNSRSEMNVSTLELGDSALYLCASSRTGGQNEKLFFGSGTQLSVL.

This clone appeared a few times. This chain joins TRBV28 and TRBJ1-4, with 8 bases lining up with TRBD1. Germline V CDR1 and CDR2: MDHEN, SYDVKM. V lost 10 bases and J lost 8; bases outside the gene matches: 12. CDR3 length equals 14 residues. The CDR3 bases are TGTGCCACCACCATCGACAGGGGTGGCGAAAAACTGTTTTTT. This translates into CATTIDRGGEKLFF.

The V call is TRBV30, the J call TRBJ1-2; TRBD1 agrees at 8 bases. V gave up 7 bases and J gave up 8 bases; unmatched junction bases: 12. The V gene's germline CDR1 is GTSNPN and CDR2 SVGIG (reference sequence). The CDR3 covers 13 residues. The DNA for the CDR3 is TGTGCCTATGTCAGGGGGCGCGTTTTCGGCTACACCTTC. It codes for CAYVRGRVFGYTF.

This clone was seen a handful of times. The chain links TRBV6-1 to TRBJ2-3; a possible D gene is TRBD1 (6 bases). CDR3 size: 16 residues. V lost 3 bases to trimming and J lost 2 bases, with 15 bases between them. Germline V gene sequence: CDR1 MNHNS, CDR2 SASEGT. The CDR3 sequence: CASSDGAGVFTDTQYF. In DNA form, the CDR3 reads TGTGCCAGCAGTGATGGGGCAGGGGTATTCACAGATACGCAGTATTTT.

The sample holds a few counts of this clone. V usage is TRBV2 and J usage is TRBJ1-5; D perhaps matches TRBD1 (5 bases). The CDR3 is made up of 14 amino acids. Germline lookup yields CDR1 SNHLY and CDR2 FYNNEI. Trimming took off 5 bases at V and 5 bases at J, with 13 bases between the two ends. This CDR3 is CASSWDYGDQPQHF. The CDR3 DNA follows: TGTGCCAGCAGTTGGGACTATGGCGATCAGCCCCAGCATTTT.

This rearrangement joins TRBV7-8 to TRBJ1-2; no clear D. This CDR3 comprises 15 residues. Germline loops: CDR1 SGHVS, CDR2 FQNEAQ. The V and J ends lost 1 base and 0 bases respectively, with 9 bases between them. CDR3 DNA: TGTGCCAGCAGCTTAGTTTACAGTCCTAACTATGGCTACACCTTC. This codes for CASSLVYSPNYGYTF.

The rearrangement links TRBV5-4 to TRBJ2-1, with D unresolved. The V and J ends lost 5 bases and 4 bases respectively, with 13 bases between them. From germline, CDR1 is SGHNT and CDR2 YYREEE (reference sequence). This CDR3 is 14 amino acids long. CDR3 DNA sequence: TGTGCCAGCAGGAGAAGCGATCCTTACAATGAGCAGTTCTTC. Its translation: CASRRSDPYNEQFF.

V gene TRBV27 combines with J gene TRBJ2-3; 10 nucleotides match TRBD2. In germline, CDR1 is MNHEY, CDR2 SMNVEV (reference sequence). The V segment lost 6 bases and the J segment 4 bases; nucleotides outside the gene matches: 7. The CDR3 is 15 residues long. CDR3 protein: CASSRSGTSADTQYF. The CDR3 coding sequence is TGTGCCAGCAGCCGTTCCGGGACTAGCGCAGATACGCAGTATTTT.

DNA for the CDR3: TGTGCCAGCAGCCCCGAGCAGGGGCTAGCGGAGACGAACACCGGGGAGCTGTTTTTT. It encodes CASSPEQGLAETNTGELFF. The rearrangement uses TRBV7-2 and TRBJ2-2; D possibly corresponds to TRBD2 (7 bases). The V and J ends lost 5 bases and 0 bases respectively, with 22 bases between them. From germline, CDR1 is SGHTA and CDR2 FQGNSA. This CDR3 spans 19 amino acids. The full variable domain, in which reference TRBV7-2 and TRBJ2-2 provide the parts outside the CDR3, is GAGVSQSPSNKVTEKGKDVELRCDPISGHTALYWYRQSLGQGLEFLIYFQGNSAPDKSGLPSDRFSAERTGGSVSTLTIQRTQQEDSAVYLCASSPEQGLAETNTGELFFGEGSRLTVL.

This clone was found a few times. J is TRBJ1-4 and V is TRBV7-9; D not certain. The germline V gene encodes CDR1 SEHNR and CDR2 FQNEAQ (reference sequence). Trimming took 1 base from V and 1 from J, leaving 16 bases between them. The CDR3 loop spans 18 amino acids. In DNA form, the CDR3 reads TGTGCCAGCAGCTTAGAGGAGTTGAGGTATGTAACTAATGAAAAACTGTTTTTT. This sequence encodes CASSLEELRYVTNEKLFF.

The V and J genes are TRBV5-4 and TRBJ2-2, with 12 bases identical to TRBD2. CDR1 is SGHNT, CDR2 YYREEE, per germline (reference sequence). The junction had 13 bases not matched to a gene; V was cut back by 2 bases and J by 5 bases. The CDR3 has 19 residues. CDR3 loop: CASSLPSPGLAGFTGELFF. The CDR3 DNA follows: TGTGCCAGCAGCTTACCAAGTCCGGGACTAGCGGGCTTTACCGGGGAGCTGTTTTTT.

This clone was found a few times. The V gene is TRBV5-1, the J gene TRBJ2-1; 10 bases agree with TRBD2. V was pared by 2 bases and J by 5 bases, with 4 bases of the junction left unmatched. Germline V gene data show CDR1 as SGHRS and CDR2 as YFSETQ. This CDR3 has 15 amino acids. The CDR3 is CASSFLAGANNEQFF. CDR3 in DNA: TGCGCCAGCAGCTTCCTAGCGGGAGCCAACAATGAGCAGTTCTTC.